One sample yielded the 26 T cell receptor beta chains listed below, sequenced in a study of blood T cell repertoires in COVID-19. The table came from immunoSEQ multiplex PCR; TCRdb's copy has only in-frame clones and leaves some out. This sample has about 250,000 clones; nearly 90% occur once, and the top ten carry 3% to 4%. The specimen sequenced was PBMCs or T cells enriched from blood (not recorded which). Every receptor here comes from a woman aged 25 to 45 with acute COVID-19.

With respect to this clone: Other DNA sequences in this specimen translate into the identical CDR3. The chain employs TRBV6-5 and TRBJ1-5; 8 nucleotides line up with TRBD1. V shed 4 bases and J 4 bases; nucleotides not matched to a gene: 6. CDR1 is MNHEY, CDR2 SVGAGI, per germline. The CDR3 is 15 residues long. CDR3 coding DNA: TGTGCCAGCAGTTTAGGGACAGGCGGAAATCAGCCCCAGCATTTT. Amino acids: CASSLGTGGNQPQHF.

This clone has just a few counts. Because the CDR3's place on the DNA is in doubt, the DNA is left out and the CDR3 is given as listed by TCRdb. The chain has TRBV28 and TRBJ2-1; the table's D call, TRBD1, has no DNA check behind it. The CDR3 is 14 residues long, counting both termini. Germline CDR1 and CDR2: MDHEN and SYDVKM. CDR3 protein: CASSSSTAYNEQFF.

The rearrangement links TRBV2 to TRBJ1-5; possible D gene TRBD1, 5 bases. Germline V gene lookup returns CDR1 SNHLY and CDR2 FYNNEI. With 6 bases removed from V and 1 base from J, the gap between germline ends came to 10 bases. The CDR3 sequence is 14 residues long. CDR3 in amino acids: CASRLQGSNQPQHF. The CDR3 DNA reads as TGTGCCAGCAGATTGCAGGGAAGCAATCAGCCCCAGCATTTT.

This chain joins TRBV2 and TRBJ2-3, with 10 bases lining up with TRBD2. Unmatched junction bases numbered 7, after V lost 7 bases and J lost 6 bases. The germline CDR1 and CDR2 sequences are SNHLY and FYNNEI. The CDR3 totals 14 residues. Here the CDR3 reads CASMYSGGRDTQYF. In DNA form, the CDR3 reads TGTGCCAGCATGTATAGCGGGGGGCGGGATACGCAGTATTTT. Looking up the rest from reference TRBV2 and TRBJ2-3 gives the full variable domain: EPEVTQTPSHQVTQMGQEVILRCVPISNHLYFYWYRQILGQKVEFLVSFYNNEISEKSEIFDDQFSVERPDGSNFTLKIRSTKLEDSAMYFCASMYSGGRDTQYFGPGTRLTVL.

This chain links TRBV2 with TRBJ1-5; D possibly corresponds to TRBD1 (6 bases). The CDR3 consists of 16 residues. V was cut by 4 bases and J by 4 bases, with 17 bases left in between. CDR1 is SNHLY and CDR2 is FYNNEI in the germline V gene. This CDR3 is CASSGAFGGPNQPQHF. CDR3 coding DNA: TGTGCCAGCAGTGGGGCCTTTGGGGGCCCTAATCAGCCCCAGCATTTT. The full variable domain, completed using reference TRBV2 and TRBJ1-5, is EPEVTQTPSHQVTQMGQEVILRCVPISNHLYFYWYRQILGQKVEFLVSFYNNEISEKSEIFDDQFSVERPDGSNFTLKIRSTKLEDSAMYFCASSGAFGGPNQPQHFGDGTRLSIL.

This clone was seen just once. J is TRBJ1-2 and V is TRBV29-1; maybe TRBD1 (6 bases). In germline, CDR1 is SQVTM, CDR2 ANQGSEA. The CDR3 covers 13 residues. The V end was cut by 7 bases, the J end by 6 bases, with 18 bases between. The CDR3 bases are TGCAGCGCCATCAACAGGGAAATCAATGGCTACACCTTC. Its protein is CSAINREINGYTF.

This clone occurred a few times. The chain combines TRBV19 with TRBJ1-1; 10 nucleotides align to TRBD1. V lost 10 bases, J lost 1 base, and 9 bases stayed unmatched. Germline loops: CDR1 LNHDA, CDR2 SQIVND (reference sequence). The CDR3 covers 15 residues. In DNA, the CDR3 is TGTGCCACCATAAGACAGGGGGCCCAGAACACTGAAGCTTTCTTT. Encoded protein: CATIRQGAQNTEAFF. The entire variable domain, with the rest obtained from reference TRBV19 and TRBJ1-1, is as follows: DGGITQSPKYLFRKEGQNVTLSCEQNLNHDAMYWYRQDPGQGLRLIYYSQIVNDFQKGDIAEGYSVSREKKESFPLTVTSAQKNPTAFYLCATIRQGAQNTEAFFGQGTRLTVV.

This clone was observed a single time. This chain connects TRBV29-1 to TRBJ2-7, with TRBD2 matching 8 bases. V dropped 6 bases and J dropped 4; count of bases not matched to a gene: 11. Germline V lookup: CDR1 SQVTM, CDR2 ANQGSEA. This CDR3 contains 14 residues. In DNA form, the CDR3 reads TGCAGCGTCGTCGACCGCGGGGGGCTGTACGAGCAGTACTTC. This codes for CSVVDRGGLYEQYF.

The rearrangement uses TRBV6-1 and TRBJ1-6; D ambiguous. Germline CDR1 MNHNS, CDR2 SASEGT. Between the trimmed V and J ends, which lost 3 bases and 4 bases, there was a span of 19 bases. The CDR3 is 18 amino acids. In nucleotides, the CDR3 is TGTGCCAGCAGTGATCCGCGGGTCACACTACCATATAATTCACCCCTCCACTTT. This translates into CASSDPRVTLPYNSPLHF.

The rearrangement links TRBV30 to TRBJ1-5; D gene ambiguous. The germline V and J ends were trimmed by 3 bases and 1 base, with 13 bases remaining between them. Germline V gives CDR1 GTSNPN, CDR2 SVGIG (reference sequence). This CDR3 is built from 15 residues. CDR3 nucleotide sequence: TGTGCCTGGAGCCCCGGTCTAGGCAGCAATCAGCCCCAGCATTTT. It specifies CAWSPGLGSNQPQHF.

CDR3 nucleotides: TGTGCCAGTAGTTTGGGACTAGCGGGTTACAATGAGCAGTTCTTC. This gives the protein CASSLGLAGYNEQFF. The rearrangement uses TRBV19 and TRBJ2-1; 12 positions agree with TRBD2. This CDR3 contains 15 residues. V dropped 5 bases and J dropped 4; count of bases not matched to a gene: 3. CDR1 LNHDA and CDR2 SQIVND come from the germline V gene (reference sequence).

The chain couples TRBV4-1 to TRBJ1-1; weak D call: TRBD1 (6 bases). The V gene lost 2 bases and the J gene lost 6 bases, with 10 bases spanning the gap. CDR1 is MGHRA, CDR2 YSYEKL, per germline. The CDR3 is made up of 13 amino acids. The CDR3 DNA reads TGCGCCAGCAGCCAAACAGGGCCCGCTGAAGCTTTCTTT. Translating gives CASSQTGPAEAFF.

The chain joins TRBV7-2 to TRBJ1-1; D unclear. Germline-derived CDR1 and CDR2 are SGHTA and FQGNSA. This CDR3 region has 14 residues. Trimming removed 4 bases at V and 0 bases at J, with 9 bases between. The CDR3 region has the DNA TGTGCCAGCAGCTACCTCCGGGTGAACACTGAAGCTTTCTTT. Translating it yields CASSYLRVNTEAFF.

This chain connects TRBV9 to TRBJ1-2; a weak D match, TRBD1 (5 bases). The V end lost 4 bases, the J end lost 3 bases, and 13 bases lay between the germline ends. This CDR3 region has 14 residues. Germline CDR1 reads SGDLS; CDR2 reads YYNGEE. CDR3 residues: CASSPSGGHYGYTF. The CDR3 DNA is TGTGCCAGCAGCCCCTCCGGGGGACACTATGGCTACACCTTC.

The V and J genes are TRBV29-1 and TRBJ1-1; D perhaps matches TRBD1 (5 bases). Germline assignment: CDR1 SQVTM and CDR2 ANQGSEA. The CDR3 is made up of 13 amino acids. The germline V and J ends were trimmed by 6 bases and 1 base, with 12 bases remaining between them. The CDR3 bases are TGCAGCGTCTGGGCAGGGCAGAACACTGAAGCTTTCTTT. Protein sequence: CSVWAGQNTEAFF.

V is TRBV7-2 and J is TRBJ2-7; 14 bases match TRBD2. Germline V CDR1 and CDR2: SGHTA, FQGNSA. The CDR3 consists of 14 residues. V lost 3 bases and J lost 6; bases outside the gene matches: 1. The DNA for the CDR3 is TGTGCCAGCAGCTTCGGACTAGCGGGGGGCGAGCAGTACTTC. Translated, it gives CASSFGLAGGEQYF.

The chain couples TRBV10-3 to TRBJ1-6; 7 nucleotides align to TRBD1. The CDR3 has 15 residues. CDR1 and CDR2 (germline): ENHRY, SYGVKD. Trimming cost V 10 bases and J 5 bases; bases outside gene matches: 11. The chain's CDR3 is CATRDTGTDNSPLHF. CDR3 nucleotides: TGTGCCACTAGGGATACCGGGACAGATAATTCACCCCTCCACTTT.

The chain is built from TRBV27 and TRBJ2-7; TRBD1 matches at 10 bases. This CDR3 has 16 residues. V was clipped by 8 bases and J by 1 base; unmatched bases: 11. Germline lookup yields CDR1 MNHEY and CDR2 SMNVEV (reference sequence). In DNA, the CDR3 is TGTGCCAGCTTTCTAGCCGGACAGGGGGAATCCTACGAGCAGTACTTC. This encodes CASFLAGQGESYEQYF.

This chain joins TRBV24-1 and TRBJ1-3; D is perhaps TRBD1 (6 bases). The V and J ends lost 4 bases and 0 bases respectively, with 24 bases between them. Germline lookup yields CDR1 KGHDR and CDR2 SFDVKD. This CDR3 comprises 20 residues. The CDR3 DNA sequence: TGTGCCACCAGTGACACCGGACAGATTCCGCGATTTACCTCTGGAAACACCATATATTTT. Translation: CATSDTGQIPRFTSGNTIYF.

The chain uses TRBV7-6 and TRBJ1-1; 10 nucleotides agree with TRBD1. V gave up 4 bases and J gave up 10 bases; unmatched junction bases: 12. Germline V gene data show CDR1 as SGHVS and CDR2 as FNYEAQ. This CDR3 contains 15 residues. This chain's CDR3 is CASSSSPGQGSAAFF. CDR3 in DNA: TGTGCCAGCAGCTCCTCTCCGGGACAGGGGTCGGCAGCTTTCTTT.

V gene TRBV9 combines with J gene TRBJ2-1; TRBD1 agrees at 10 bases. The junction had 5 bases not matched to a gene; V was cut back by 0 bases and J by 2 bases. The germline V gene has CDR1 SGDLS and CDR2 YYNGEE. The CDR3 contains 17 residues. The CDR3 DNA reads TGTGCCAGCAGCGTAGTGGGGACAGGGGACGCCTACAATGAGCAGTTCTTC. It specifies CASSVVGTGDAYNEQFF.

Here the CDR3 reads CASSELRDEQYF. CDR3 nucleotides: TGTGCCAGCAGTGAATTGAGGGACGAGCAGTACTTC. The chain recombines TRBV25-1 with TRBJ2-7; D possibly corresponds to TRBD2 (5 bases). The V end was cut by 1 base, the J end by 5 bases, with 6 bases between. Germline CDR1 and CDR2: MGHDK and SYGVNS. The length of the CDR3 is 12 residues.

The chain uses TRBV3-1 (or the pseudogene TRBV3-2) and TRBJ2-7; 8 bases map to TRBD1. The V segment lost 1 base and the J segment 6 bases; nucleotides outside the gene matches: 8. Germline V gene sequence: CDR1 LGHDT, CDR2 YNNKEL (reference sequence). The CDR3 is 15 residues long. CDR3 DNA: TGTGCCAGCAGCCAAGGAGTTGTCACAGGGGGCGAGCAGTACTTC. Translated, it gives CASSQGVVTGGEQYF.

The V call is TRBV19, the J call TRBJ2-1, with TRBD2 identical over 13 bases. Trimming removed 6 bases from V and 7 bases from J; junction bases left unmatched: 6. The CDR3 contains 15 residues. Per the germline V gene, CDR1 is LNHDA and CDR2 is SQIVND (reference sequence). The CDR3 DNA is TGTGCCAGTAGACCACTAGCGGGGGGGCCTAATGAGCAGTTCTTC. Its protein is CASRPLAGGPNEQFF.

The chain couples TRBV5-5 to TRBJ2-1, with 10 bases lining up with TRBD2. Germline values: CDR1 SGHKS, CDR2 YYEKEE (reference sequence). The J segment lost 1 base and the V segment lost 1 base, leaving 2 bases of the junction unmatched. There are 16 residues in the CDR3. The CDR3 sequence: CASSLRTSGSYNEQFF. The CDR3 DNA reads as TGTGCCAGCAGCTTGAGGACTAGCGGTTCCTACAATGAGCAGTTCTTC. The full variable domain, completed using reference TRBV5-5 and TRBJ2-1, is DAGVTQSPTHLIKTRGQQVTLRCSPISGHKSVSWYQQVLGQGPQFIFQYYEKEERGRGNFPDRFSARQFPNYSSELNVNALLLGDSALYLCASSLRTSGSYNEQFFGPGTRLTVL.

This clone has only a few counts. The chain recombines TRBV19 with TRBJ1-5; 7 positions match TRBD1. V gave up 1 base and J gave up 4 bases; unmatched junction bases: 4. Germline V gene data show CDR1 as LNHDA and CDR2 as SQIVND (reference sequence). The CDR3 runs to 15 residues. In nucleotides, the CDR3 is TGTGCCAGTAGTATAGGGCGGACAGGTAATCAGCCCCAGCATTTT. Its translation: CASSIGRTGNQPQHF.